This record concerns one TCR beta chain sequence. As yet, its antigen is unknown. V was cut by 2 bases and J by 4 bases, with 9 bases left in between. CDR3 length: 15 residues. Germline lookup yields CDR1 MDHEN and CDR2 SYDVKM. The sample originates from a study of OX40 agonist ivuxolimab in advanced cancers. Study observations and caveats: Clonal expansion was seen in CD4+ and CD8+ blood T cells by week 6 at 0.1 to 3.0 mg/kg.

Sequenced by immunoSEQ multiplex PCR; TCRdb stores in-frame clones only, minus some. In the table there are more than 50,000 clones, more than 75% of which are singletons. This receptor was taken from an adult with an advanced solid tumor such as melanoma, head and neck, liver or kidney cancer. V is TRBV28 and J is TRBJ1-6; D gene ambiguous. Sequenced here: CD4+ or CD8+ T cells sorted from blood, sampled in a trial of the OX40 agonist ivuxolimab. CDR3 in amino acids: CASSLPGGYNSPLHF. The CDR3 bases are TGTGCCAGCAGTTTACCAGGAGGTTATAATTCACCCCTCCACTTT.